The rows below give T cell receptor beta chains drawn from one sample of a study of blood T cell repertoires in COVID-19. Using immunoSEQ multiplex PCR, the repertoire was profiled, and TCRdb retains in-frame clones only, with some absent. The repertoire includes around 50,000 clones, around 86% of them detected once, and 7% to 10% sits in the top ten. Sequenced: peripheral blood. The receptors originated from a middle-aged man with active COVID-19. CDR3s include the opening cysteine and the closing phenylalanine or tryptophan. Fields, in order: J gene, V gene, D gene, clone size, CDR3 protein, CDR3 DNA. A D gene is named only where the DNA matches it firmly. The size of a clone is reported for some rows only, either as once, few or many, or as a class for expanded clones.

j_gene: TRBJ1-1
v_gene: TRBV11-2
d_gene: NA
abundance: NA
CDR3aa: CASSLVQGLNTEAFF
CDR3nt: TGTGCCAGCAGCTTAGTCCAGGGCTTGAACACTGAAGCTTTCTTT

j_gene: TRBJ2-3
v_gene: TRBV27
d_gene: TRBD2
abundance: once
CDR3aa: CASSSPGTSGETDTQYF
CDR3nt: TGTGCCAGCAGTTCACCCGGGACTAGCGGGGAAACAGATACGCAGTATTTT

j_gene: TRBJ2-1
v_gene: TRBV7-3
d_gene: TRBD2
abundance: NA
CDR3aa: CASSQTGGEQFF
CDR3nt: TGTGCCAGCAGCCAGACGGGGGGTGAGCAGTTCTTC

j_gene: TRBJ2-7
v_gene: TRBV7-9
d_gene: NA
abundance: NA
CDR3aa: CASVAGQHSYEQYF
CDR3nt: TGTGCCAGCGTGGCAGGGCAGCACTCCTACGAGCAGTACTTC

j_gene: TRBJ2-3
v_gene: TRBV7-9
d_gene: TRBD1
abundance: NA
CDR3aa: CASSQDRWATDTQYF
CDR3nt: TGTGCCAGCAGCCAGGACAGGTGGGCCACAGATACGCAGTATTTT

j_gene: TRBJ1-3
v_gene: TRBV2
d_gene: TRBD1
abundance: once
CDR3aa: CASGTGQNSGNTIYF
CDR3nt: TGTGCCAGCGGGACAGGGCAAAACTCTGGAAACACCATATATTTT

j_gene: TRBJ1-1
v_gene: TRBV12-3/TRBV12-4
d_gene: NA
abundance: NA
CDR3aa: CASSSQVFEAFF
CDR3nt: TGTGCCAGCAGTTCACAGGTTTTCGAAGCTTTCTTT

j_gene: TRBJ1-2
v_gene: TRBV9
d_gene: NA
abundance: once
CDR3aa: CASSVADREPYGYTF
CDR3nt: TGTGCCAGCAGCGTAGCCGACCGGGAACCCTATGGCTACACCTTC

j_gene: TRBJ2-3
v_gene: TRBV5-1
d_gene: NA
abundance: NA
CDR3aa: CASSLGLGGTDTQYF
CDR3nt: TGCGCCAGCAGCTTGGGCCTCGGGGGCACAGATACGCAGTATTTT

j_gene: TRBJ2-7
v_gene: TRBV28
d_gene: TRBD1
abundance: NA
CDR3aa: CASIGQGKSYEQYF
CDR3nt: TGTGCCAGTATCGGACAGGGCAAGTCTTACGAGCAGTACTTC

j_gene: TRBJ1-1
v_gene: TRBV2
d_gene: NA
abundance: few
CDR3aa: CASTPYPTEAFF
CDR3nt: TGTGCCAGCACTCCCTACCCTACTGAAGCTTTCTTT

j_gene: TRBJ1-1
v_gene: TRBV9
d_gene: NA
abundance: NA
CDR3aa: CASSVEGENTEAFF
CDR3nt: TGTGCCAGCAGCGTAGAGGGAGAGAACACTGAAGCTTTCTTT

j_gene: TRBJ2-7
v_gene: TRBV28
d_gene: NA
abundance: once
CDR3aa: CASSLRGEQYF
CDR3nt: TGTGCCAGCAGCCTAAGGGGCGAGCAGTACTTC

j_gene: TRBJ2-5
v_gene: TRBV18
d_gene: TRBD2
abundance: NA
CDR3aa: CASSPGGETRLGTQYF
CDR3nt: TGTGCCAGCTCACCAGGGGGGGAAACTCGACTCGGGACCCAGTACTTC

j_gene: TRBJ1-2
v_gene: TRBV12-3/TRBV12-4
d_gene: TRBD1
abundance: NA
CDR3aa: CASSSGQGYGYTF
CDR3nt: TGTGCCAGCAGCTCGGGACAGGGCTATGGCTACACCTTC

j_gene: TRBJ1-4
v_gene: TRBV7-2
d_gene: TRBD1
abundance: NA
CDR3aa: CASSFGQEGEKLFF
CDR3nt: TGTGCCAGCAGCTTCGGACAGGAAGGTGAAAAACTGTTTTTT

j_gene: TRBJ2-2
v_gene: TRBV6-5
d_gene: NA
abundance: NA
CDR3aa: CASSYGPLVHTGELFF
CDR3nt: TGTGCCAGCAGTTACGGTCCACTAGTCCACACCGGGGAGCTGTTTTTT

j_gene: TRBJ2-5
v_gene: TRBV28
d_gene: TRBD2
abundance: NA
CDR3aa: CASTGGAEETQYF
CDR3nt: TGTGCCAGCACCGGGGGGGCGGAAGAGACCCAGTACTTC

j_gene: TRBJ1-2
v_gene: TRBV30
d_gene: TRBD1
abundance: NA
CDR3aa: CAWSPYTGEWGYTF
CDR3nt: TGTGCCTGGAGCCCTTATACAGGGGAGTGGGGCTACACCTTC

j_gene: TRBJ2-2
v_gene: TRBV3-1/TRBV3-2
d_gene: NA
abundance: NA
CDR3aa: CASTDTGELFF
CDR3nt: TGTGCCAGCACCGACACCGGGGAGCTGTTTTTT

j_gene: TRBJ1-5
v_gene: TRBV10-3
d_gene: TRBD1
abundance: few
CDR3aa: CAISAQGAGNQPQHF
CDR3nt: TGTGCCATCAGTGCTCAGGGGGCGGGCAATCAGCCCCAGCATTTT

j_gene: TRBJ2-5
v_gene: TRBV24-1
d_gene: NA
abundance: NA
CDR3aa: CATSDSDSYGGTQYF
CDR3nt: TGTGCCACCAGTGATTCAGACAGCTACGGCGGGACCCAGTACTTC

j_gene: TRBJ1-2
v_gene: TRBV25-1
d_gene: TRBD1
abundance: once
CDR3aa: CASSAPGQGRDNYGYTF
CDR3nt: TGTGCCAGCAGTGCGCCGGGACAGGGTAGGGATAACTATGGCTACACCTTC

j_gene: TRBJ2-1
v_gene: TRBV5-1
d_gene: TRBD2
abundance: NA
CDR3aa: CASSLSAQKGRGEGNEQFF
CDR3nt: TGCGCCAGCAGCTTGTCAGCTCAAAAGGGACGGGGGGAGGGCAATGAGCAGTTCTTC

j_gene: TRBJ1-2
v_gene: TRBV9
d_gene: NA
abundance: NA
CDR3aa: CASSVEGSPGGYTF
CDR3nt: TGTGCCAGCAGCGTAGAGGGCTCTCCAGGGGGCTACACCTTC

j_gene: TRBJ1-2
v_gene: TRBV6-6
d_gene: TRBD1
abundance: NA
CDR3aa: CASSYSGTGNYGYTF
CDR3nt: TGTGCCAGCAGTTACTCCGGGACAGGGAACTATGGCTACACCTTC

j_gene: TRBJ1-1
v_gene: TRBV6-5
d_gene: TRBD1
abundance: NA
CDR3aa: CASSPNRGYTEAFF
CDR3nt: TGTGCCAGCAGTCCGAACAGGGGCTACACTGAAGCTTTCTTT